This TCR beta chain appears in the sequencing data of a study of blood T cell repertoires in COVID-19. About the study: The samples span acute and convalescent COVID-19 from the United States, Italy and Spain. In each case, the material was cDNA or gDNA derived from T cells, B-cell-depleted T cells, or PBMCs.

Germline CDR1 is KGHDR and CDR2 is SFDVKD. V gave up 1 base and J gave up 3 bases; unmatched junction bases: 2. The CDR3 spans 15 residues. In the original analysis: Estimation of nucleated cell counts was performed using reference gene primer amplification. Generated by immunoSEQ multiplex PCR, the TCRdb table keeps only in-frame clones and is missing some. V, J and clone size are taken as reported in that table, and D and trimming were inferred from the DNA itself. There are about 68,000 clones in the sample; 86% occur only once, and over 4% lies in the top ten. The sequenced sample was peripheral blood. The chain carries TRBV24-1 and TRBJ2-3, with 8 bases matching TRBD2. The sequence was collected from a man aged 50-60 years with acute or convalescent COVID-19. The CDR3 loop reads CATSDFASGTDTQYF. CDR3 bases: TGTGCCACCAGTGATTTCGCTAGCGGGACAGATACGCAGTATTTT.